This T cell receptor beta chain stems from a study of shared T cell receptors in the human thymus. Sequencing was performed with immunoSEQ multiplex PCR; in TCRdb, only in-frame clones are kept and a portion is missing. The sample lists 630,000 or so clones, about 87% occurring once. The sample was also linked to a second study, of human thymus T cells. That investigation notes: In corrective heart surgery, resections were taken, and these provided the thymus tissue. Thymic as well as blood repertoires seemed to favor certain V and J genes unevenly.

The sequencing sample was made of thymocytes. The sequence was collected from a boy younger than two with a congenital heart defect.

In DNA, the CDR3 is TGTGCCAGCAGCCTGGACAGGGTAGGGGGTCGGGCTTTCTTT. This codes for CASSLDRVGGRAFF. The chain is built from TRBV6-5 and TRBJ1-1; 8 bases map to TRBD1. V trimming: 6 bases; J trimming: 11 bases; junction bases outside the gene matches: 14. Germline V gene lookup returns CDR1 MNHEY and CDR2 SVGAGI. The CDR3 covers 14 residues.